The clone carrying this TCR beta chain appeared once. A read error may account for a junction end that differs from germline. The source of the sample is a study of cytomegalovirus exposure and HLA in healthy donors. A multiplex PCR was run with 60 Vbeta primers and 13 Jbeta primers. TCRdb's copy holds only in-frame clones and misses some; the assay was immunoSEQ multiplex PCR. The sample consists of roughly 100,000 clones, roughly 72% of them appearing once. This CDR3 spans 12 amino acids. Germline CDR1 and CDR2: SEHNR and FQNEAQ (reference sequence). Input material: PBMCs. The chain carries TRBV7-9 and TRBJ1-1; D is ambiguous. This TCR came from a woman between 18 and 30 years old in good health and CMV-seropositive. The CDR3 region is CSSSGSGTEAFF. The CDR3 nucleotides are TGTTCCAGCAGCGGGAGCGGCACTGAAGCTTTCTTT.